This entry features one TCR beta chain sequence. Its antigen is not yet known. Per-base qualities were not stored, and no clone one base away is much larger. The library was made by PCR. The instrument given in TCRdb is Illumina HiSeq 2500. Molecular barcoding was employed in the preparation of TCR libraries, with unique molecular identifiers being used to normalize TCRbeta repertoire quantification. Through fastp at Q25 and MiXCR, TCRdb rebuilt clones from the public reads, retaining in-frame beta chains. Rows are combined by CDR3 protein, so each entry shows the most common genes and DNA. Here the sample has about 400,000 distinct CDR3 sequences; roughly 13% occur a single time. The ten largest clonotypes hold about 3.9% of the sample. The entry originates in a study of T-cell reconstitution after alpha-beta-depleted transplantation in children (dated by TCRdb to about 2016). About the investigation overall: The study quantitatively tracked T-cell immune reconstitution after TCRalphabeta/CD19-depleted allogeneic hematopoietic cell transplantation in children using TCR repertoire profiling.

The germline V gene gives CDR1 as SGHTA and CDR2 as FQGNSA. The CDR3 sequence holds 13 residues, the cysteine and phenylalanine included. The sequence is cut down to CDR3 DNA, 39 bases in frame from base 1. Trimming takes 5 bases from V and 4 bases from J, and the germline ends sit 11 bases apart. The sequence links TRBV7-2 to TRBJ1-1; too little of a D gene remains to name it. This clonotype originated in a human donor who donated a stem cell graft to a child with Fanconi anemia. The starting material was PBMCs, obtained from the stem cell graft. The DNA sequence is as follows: TGTGCCAGCAGCGCTGGGGTCGGCACTGAAGCTTTCTTT. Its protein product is CASSAGVGTEAFF.